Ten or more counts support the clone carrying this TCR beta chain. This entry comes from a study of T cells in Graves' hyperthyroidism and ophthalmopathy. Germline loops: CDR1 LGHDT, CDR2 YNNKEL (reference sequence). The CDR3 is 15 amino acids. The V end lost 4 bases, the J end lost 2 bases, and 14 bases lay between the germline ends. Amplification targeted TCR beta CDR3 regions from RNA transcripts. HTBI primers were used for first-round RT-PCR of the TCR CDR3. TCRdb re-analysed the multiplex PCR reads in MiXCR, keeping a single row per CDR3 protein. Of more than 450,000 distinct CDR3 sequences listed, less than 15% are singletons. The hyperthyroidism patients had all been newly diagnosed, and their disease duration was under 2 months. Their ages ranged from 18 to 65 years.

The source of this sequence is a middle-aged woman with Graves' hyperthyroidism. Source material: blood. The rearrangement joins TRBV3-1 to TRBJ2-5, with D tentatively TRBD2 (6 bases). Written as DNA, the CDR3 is TGTGCCAGCAGCCGCCCGACTAGTGTGCAAGAGACCCAGTACTTC. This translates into CASSRPTSVQETQYF.